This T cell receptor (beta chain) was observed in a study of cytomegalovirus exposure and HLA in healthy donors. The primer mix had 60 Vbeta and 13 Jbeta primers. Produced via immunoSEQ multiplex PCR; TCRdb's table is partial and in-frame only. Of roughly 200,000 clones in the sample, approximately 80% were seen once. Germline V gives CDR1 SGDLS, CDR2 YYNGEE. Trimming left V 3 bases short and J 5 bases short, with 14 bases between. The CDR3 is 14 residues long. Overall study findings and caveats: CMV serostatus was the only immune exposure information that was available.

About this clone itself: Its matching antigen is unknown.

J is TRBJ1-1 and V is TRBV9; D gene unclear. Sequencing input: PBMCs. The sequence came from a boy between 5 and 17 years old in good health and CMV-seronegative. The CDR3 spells CASSEGHRGTEAFF. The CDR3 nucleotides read TGTGCCAGCAGCGAGGGCCACCGGGGTACTGAAGCTTTCTTT.